One TCR beta chain is described in this entry. Its cognate antigen is unknown. CDR3 length: 18 residues. The sample originates from a study of OX40 agonist ivuxolimab in advanced cancers. At the level of the study: A diagnosis of hepatocellular carcinoma, melanoma, renal cell or head and neck cancer was present in dose-escalation patients. Study-wide results and limits: At 0.1 to 3.0 mg/kg, clonal expansion of CD4+ and CD8+ blood T cells had occurred by week 6.

Generated by immunoSEQ multiplex PCR, the TCRdb table keeps only in-frame clones and is missing some. The sample has approximately 67,000 clones; about 89% are singletons. The chain joins TRBV12-1 to TRBJ1-5; TRBD1, the table's D call, was not compared with the DNA. TRBV12-1 is recorded as a pseudogene. The TCR comes from an adult with an advanced solid tumor such as melanoma, head and neck, liver or kidney cancer. The sequences come from CD4+ or CD8+ T cells sorted from blood, collected in a trial of the OX40 agonist ivuxolimab. CDR3 residues: CASSFEGTGATPGQPQHF. In DNA form, the CDR3 reads TGTGCCAGCAGCTTTGAGGGGACAGGGGCGACCCCAGGGCAGCCCCAGCATTTT.